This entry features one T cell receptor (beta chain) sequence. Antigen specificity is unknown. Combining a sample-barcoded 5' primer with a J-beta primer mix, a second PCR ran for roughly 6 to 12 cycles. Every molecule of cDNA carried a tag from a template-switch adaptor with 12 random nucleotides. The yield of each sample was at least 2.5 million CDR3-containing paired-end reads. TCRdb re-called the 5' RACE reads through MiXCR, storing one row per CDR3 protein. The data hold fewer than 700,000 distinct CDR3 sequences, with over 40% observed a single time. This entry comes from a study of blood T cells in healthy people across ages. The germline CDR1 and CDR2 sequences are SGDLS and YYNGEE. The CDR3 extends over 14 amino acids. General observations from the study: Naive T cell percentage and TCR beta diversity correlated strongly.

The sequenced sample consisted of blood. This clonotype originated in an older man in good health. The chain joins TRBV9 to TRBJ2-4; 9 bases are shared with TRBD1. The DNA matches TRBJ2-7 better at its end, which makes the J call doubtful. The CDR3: CASSVGDRVYEQYF. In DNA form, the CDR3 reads TGTGCCAGCAGCGTAGGGGACAGGGTCTACGAGCAGTACTTC.